Following are 25 T cell receptor beta chains from one sample sequenced in a study of T-cell reconstitution after alpha-beta-depleted transplantation in children. During its preparation, the TCRbeta library received unique molecular identifiers. Using its own MiXCR run on the PCR reads, TCRdb lists one record per CDR3 protein. This sample yields 65,000 to 70,000 distinct CDR3 sequences, of which 4.9% are seen a single time; approximately 17% belongs to the top ten. The sample was PBMCs, mostly from graft donor cells, taken 180 days after TCRalphabeta/CD19-depleted stem cell transplant. These receptors originate from a boy under two years old who had a stem cell transplant for acute myeloid leukemia, so the T cells may come from the graft donor.

This clonotype has at least ten counts. The rearrangement joins TRBV5-6 to TRBJ1-6; the match to TRBD1 covers 7 bases. After removal of 0 bases from V and 7 bases from J, the junction contained 7 bases not matched to a gene. The germline gives CDR1 SGHDT, CDR2 YYEEEE. The CDR3 spans 16 residues. CDR3 nucleotide sequence: TGTGCCAGCAGCTTGGAGTACAGGGGTTGGAATTCACCCCTCCACTTT. Amino acids: CASSLEYRGWNSPLHF. Together with reference TRBV5-6 and TRBJ1-6, the CDR3 gives the full variable domain: DAGVTQSPTHLIKTRGQQVTLRCSPKSGHDTVSWYQQALGQGPQFIFQYYEEEERQRGNFPDRFSGHQFPNYSSELNVNALLLGDSALYLCASSLEYRGWNSPLHFGNGTRLTVT.

Only a few counts were recorded for this clonotype. The chain uses TRBV4-2 and TRBJ2-7; D ambiguous. Deletions cut 4 bases from V and 3 bases from J, with 10 bases between. Germline CDR1 reads LGHNA; CDR2 reads YNFKEQ. CDR3 length: 13 residues. The CDR3 DNA reads TGTGCCAGCAGCCCCGGGCTGTTCTACGAGCAGTACTTC. Its translation is CASSPGLFYEQYF.

In this sample, this clonotype turned up many times. The V gene is TRBV7-3, the J gene TRBJ2-5; possibly TRBD2 for D (5 bases). The CDR3 loop spans 13 amino acids. Germline lookup yields CDR1 SGHTA and CDR2 FQGTGA. Deletions cut 6 bases from V and 4 bases from J, with 12 bases between. CDR3 protein: CASSPARGETQYF. CDR3 bases: TGTGCCAGCAGTCCGGCCCGGGGAGAGACCCAGTACTTC.

In this sample, this clonotype turned up many times. The rearrangement uses TRBV11-2 and TRBJ1-1; D ambiguous. Germline CDR1 reads SGHAT; CDR2 reads FQNNGV. V gave up 5 bases and J gave up 1 base, with 8 bases separating them. This CDR3 comprises 13 residues. The DNA of the CDR3 is TGTGCCAGCAGCGTACGGAGGAACACTGAAGCTTTCTTT. Protein sequence: CASSVRRNTEAFF. The full variable domain, rest sourced from reference TRBV11-2 and TRBJ1-1, is EAGVAQSPRYKIIEKRQSVAFWCNPISGHATLYWYQQILGQGPKLLIQFQNNGVVDDSQLPKDRFSAERLKGVDSTLKIQPAKLEDSAVYLCASSVRRNTEAFFGQGTRLTVV.

This clonotype appeared many times. The rearrangement links TRBV6-1 to TRBJ2-3; 7 positions match TRBD2. The CDR3 covers 17 residues. CDR1 is MNHNS, CDR2 SASEGT, per germline. Unmatched junction bases numbered 9, after V lost 2 bases and J lost 1 base. CDR3 nucleotides: TGTGCCAGCAGTGAAAGGCCCTGGGGGGGACGCACAGATACGCAGTATTTT. Translation: CASSERPWGGRTDTQYF.

Many counts were recorded for this clonotype. The chain uses TRBV19 and TRBJ2-7; D is undetermined. The germline V gene has CDR1 LNHDA and CDR2 SQIVND (reference sequence). Trimming cost V 7 bases and J 6 bases, with 7 bases left between them. The CDR3 loop spans 10 amino acids. This CDR3 reads CASKGGEQYF. Here the CDR3 DNA reads TGTGCCAGTAAGGGCGGCGAGCAGTACTTC. Full variable domain (missing parts from reference TRBV19 and TRBJ2-7): DGGITQSPKYLFRKEGQNVTLSCEQNLNHDAMYWYRQDPGQGLRLIYYSQIVNDFQKGDIAEGYSVSREKKESFPLTVTSAQKNPTAFYLCASKGGEQYFGPGTRLTVT.

This clonotype was recorded at least ten times. V and J are TRBV7-9 and TRBJ1-3; 8 bases agree with TRBD1. There are 16 residues in the CDR3. Germline values: CDR1 SEHNR, CDR2 FQNEAQ (reference sequence). The junction had 7 bases not matched to a gene; V was cut back by 3 bases and J by 3 bases. DNA for the CDR3: TGTGCCAGCAGCTTTTTGTCAGGGGGCATTGGAAACACCATATATTTT. Translating gives CASSFLSGGIGNTIYF.

As for this clonotype: Since a much larger clone is just one base distant, this may be a read error. V gene TRBV6-5 combines with J gene TRBJ2-1; D uncertain. The length of the CDR3 is 11 residues. CDR1 and CDR2 from the germline V gene are MNHEY and SVGAGI. The CDR3 coding sequence is TGTGCCAGGAGTTACGTAGGTGAGCAGTTCTTC. It specifies CARSYVGEQFF.

This clonotype appeared many times. The chain uses TRBV20-1 and TRBJ2-5; D remains unclear. The V gene lost 3 bases and the J gene lost 3 bases, with 5 bases spanning the gap. The CDR3 covers 11 residues. Germline assignment: CDR1 DFQATT and CDR2 SNEGSKA (reference sequence). CDR3 DNA: TGCAGTGCTAGGGGGAAAGAGACCCAGTACTTC. Translation gives CSARGKETQYF.

In its sample, this clonotype was seen many times. The CDR3 reads CASSLGGALHF. CDR3 in DNA: TGTGCCAGCAGCCTGGGGGGGGCCCTCCACTTT. The gene calls are TRBV12-3 or TRBV12-4 and TRBJ1-6; TRBD1 is a possible D gene (5 bases). CDR3 length equals 11 residues. Trimming removed 6 bases from V and 14 bases from J, with 11 bases in between.

This clonotype came up many times. The rearrangement joins TRBV18 to TRBJ1-4; tentatively, D is TRBD1 (6 bases). The CDR3 runs to 17 residues. Germline V gene lookup returns CDR1 KGHSH and CDR2 LQKENI. V gave up 3 bases and J gave up 8 bases, with 22 bases separating them. CDR3 amino acids: CASSPRNREVIREKLFF. CDR3 in DNA: TGTGCCAGCTCACCGCGCAACAGGGAAGTGATTCGGGAAAAACTGTTTTTT.

This clonotype has ten or more counts. This chain links TRBV6-1 with TRBJ1-2; 9 bases fit TRBD1. The CDR3 has 15 amino acids. Germline loops: CDR1 MNHNS, CDR2 SASEGT. V shed 5 bases, J shed 2 bases, and the junction held 6 bases outside the gene matches. DNA for the CDR3: TGTGCCAGCAGTCCCTCCGGGACAGGGAACTATGGCTACACCTTC. Protein product: CASSPSGTGNYGYTF.

This clonotype was recorded many times. The CDR3 sequence is CASSTTGQQETQYF. The CDR3 coding sequence is TGTGCCAGTAGCACGACAGGCCAACAAGAGACCCAGTACTTC. This chain uses TRBV19 with TRBJ2-5; tentatively, D is TRBD1 (6 bases). Trimming took 6 bases from V and 2 from J, leaving 13 bases between them. Per germline, CDR1 LNHDA and CDR2 SQIVND (reference sequence). The CDR3 runs to 14 residues.

This clonotype was detected ten times or more. The chain couples TRBV12-3 or TRBV12-4 to TRBJ2-6; 9 bases agree with TRBD1. Trimming at V came to 5 bases and at J to 0 bases, leaving 8 bases not matched to a gene. The CDR3 consists of 18 residues. The DNA for the CDR3 is TGTGCCAGCAGTCGGGGGACAGGGCGCCTCTCTGGGGCCAACGTCCTGACTTTC. This sequence encodes CASSRGTGRLSGANVLTF.

This clonotype was recorded at least ten times. The rearrangement joins TRBV20-1 to TRBJ2-7; D is ambiguous. Germline loops: CDR1 DFQATT, CDR2 SNEGSKA (reference sequence). Trimming left V 0 bases short and J 3 bases short, with 12 bases between. This CDR3 has 14 amino acids. The CDR3 DNA reads as TGCAGTGCTAGAGACCTAGTGGGCCACTACGAGCAGTACTTC. It yields the protein CSARDLVGHYEQYF.

This clonotype was recorded at least ten times. The chain is built from TRBV29-1 and TRBJ2-1, with D tentatively TRBD1 (6 bases). This CDR3 has 11 amino acids. Germline V CDR1 and CDR2: SQVTM, ANQGSEA. Trimming pared 6 bases from V and 6 bases from J, leaving 9 bases between. Here the CDR3 reads CSVGHPNEQFF. The CDR3 nucleotides are TGCAGCGTGGGACACCCCAATGAGCAGTTCTTC.

This clonotype has ten or more counts. The chain is built from TRBV5-6 and TRBJ2-2, with 7 bases aligning to TRBD1. V dropped 7 bases and J dropped 5; count of bases not matched to a gene: 14. Germline V gives CDR1 SGHDT, CDR2 YYEEEE. This CDR3 is 16 amino acids long. For the CDR3, the DNA is TGTGCCAGCGGGTCCTTGACAGGGCGGTATACCGGGGAGCTGTTTTTT. Protein: CASGSLTGRYTGELFF.

There are many counts of this clonotype. The rearrangement links TRBV7-2 to TRBJ1-6; no clear D gene. CDR3 length: 14 residues. V lost 5 bases and J lost 10, with 15 bases in between. Germline V lookup: CDR1 SGHTA, CDR2 FQGNSA. The CDR3 region is CASSTAQLRSPLHF. DNA for the CDR3: TGTGCCAGCAGCACGGCCCAACTACGGTCACCCCTCCACTTT.

The table lists this clonotype with many counts. The chain is built from TRBV20-1 and TRBJ2-7, with a possible D match to TRBD1 (6 bases). This CDR3 contains 13 residues. Germline CDR1 is DFQATT and CDR2 is SNEGSKA (reference sequence). The V end lost 1 base, the J end lost 5 bases, and 12 bases lay between the germline ends. Written as DNA, the CDR3 is TGCAGTGCTAGAGGACGCCAGGGGAACGAGCAGTACGTC. Its protein is CSARGRQGNEQYV.

This clonotype was observed many times. CDR3: CASSYRDRVTNTEAFF. CDR3 bases: TGCGCCAGCAGCTACCGGGACAGGGTCACGAACACTGAAGCTTTCTTT. The chain has TRBV5-1 and TRBJ1-1; 9 bases fit TRBD1. Unmatched junction bases numbered 7, after V lost 3 bases and J lost 1 base. From germline, CDR1 is SGHRS and CDR2 YFSETQ. The CDR3 runs 16 residues.

In its sample, this clonotype was seen many times. This chain connects TRBV5-6 to TRBJ2-5; D is possibly TRBD2 (5 bases). The CDR3 is made up of 13 amino acids. V was shortened by 2 bases and J by 2 bases, with 7 bases between the two germline ends. Germline CDR1 is SGHDT and CDR2 is YYEEEE. The chain's CDR3 is CASSLSGQETQYF. As DNA, the CDR3 is TGTGCCAGCAGCTTAAGCGGACAAGAGACCCAGTACTTC.

This clonotype was seen ten or more times. The CDR3 DNA sequence: TGTGCCAGCAGTTTAGGAGCGGGGGAGGCCGGCGAGCAGTACTTC. Protein sequence: CASSLGAGEAGEQYF. The chain carries TRBV12-3 or TRBV12-4 and TRBJ2-7; TRBD2 agrees at 8 bases. Unmatched junction bases numbered 8, after V lost 1 base and J lost 6 bases. CDR3 length equals 15 residues.

This clonotype occurred many times. This sequence joins TRBV19 and TRBJ1-1, with D perhaps matching TRBD1 (6 bases). The germline V gene encodes CDR1 LNHDA and CDR2 SQIVND (reference sequence). V gave up 4 bases and J gave up 4 bases, with 16 bases separating them. This CDR3 contains 15 residues. DNA for the CDR3: TGTGCCAGTAGTACTTACAGGGAAGGTGTCACTGAAGCTTTCTTT. This sequence encodes CASSTYREGVTEAFF.

This clonotype appeared many times. The rearrangement uses TRBV12-3 or TRBV12-4 and TRBJ1-2; TRBD1 matches 12 bases. Trimming took 5 bases from V and 9 from J; bases not matched to a gene: 16. The CDR3 contains 17 residues. The CDR3 is CASSPGTGGDWEESYTF. For the CDR3, the DNA is TGTGCCAGCAGTCCGGGGACAGGGGGCGATTGGGAGGAAAGCTACACCTTC.

The genes are TRBV19 and TRBJ2-5; possible D gene TRBD2, 6 bases. The CDR3 contains 13 residues. The germline gives CDR1 LNHDA, CDR2 SQIVND (reference sequence). The V end lost 5 bases, the J end lost 2 bases, and 9 bases lay between the germline ends. The CDR3 sequence is CASSGGLQETQYF. The CDR3 DNA reads as TGTGCCAGTAGTGGGGGACTTCAAGAGACCCAGTACTTC.